The rows below give T cell receptor beta chains drawn from one sample of a study of blood T cells in healthy people across ages. In TCRdb, the 5' RACE reads were re-called with MiXCR into one record per CDR3 protein. The profile shows about 1,400,000 distinct CDR3 sequences, approximately 38% of them singletons. Sequenced input: blood. Receptor source: a woman aged 18-29 years in good health. Each CDR3 is given with its conserved first and last residue. The order of the fields is clone size, J gene, D gene, V gene, CDR3 protein, CDR3 DNA. The D gene is left open where the match is weak. Size is omitted from some rows. Given values are once, few, many or a class for expanded clones.

>-|TRBJ2-5|-|TRBV2
CATSGEETQYF
TGTGCCACCTCAGGGGAAGAGACCCAGTACTTC
>-|TRBJ1-2|-|TRBV4-1
CASSQEQGYGYTF
TGCGCCAGCAGCCAAGAACAGGGCTATGGCTACACCTTC
>-|TRBJ2-7|TRBD2|TRBV6-1
CASSETGTSGSYEQYF
TGTGCCAGCAGTGAAACAGGGACTAGCGGATCCTACGAGCAGTACTTC
>many|TRBJ2-3|-|TRBV6-2/TRBV6-3
CASSLRTGTDTQYF
TGTGCCAGCAGTTTACGGACCGGCACAGATACGCAGTATTTT
>-|TRBJ2-1|TRBD1|TRBV5-1
CASSPLPGQGSNEQFF
TGCGCCAGCAGCCCACTTCCGGGACAGGGGTCGAATGAGCAGTTCTTC
>-|TRBJ2-1|-|TRBV5-1
CASSLAGPLYNEQFF
TGCGCCAGCAGCTTAGCGGGCCCCCTATACAATGAGCAGTTCTTC
>few|TRBJ2-7|TRBD1|TRBV7-8
CASSEVAGGGVEQYF
TGTGCCAGCAGCGAGGTCGCAGGGGGTGGGGTCGAGCAGTACTTC
>few|TRBJ2-2|-|TRBV4-1
CASSHGMGSTGELFF
TGCGCCAGCAGCCATGGGATGGGGTCCACCGGGGAGCTGTTTTTT
>-|TRBJ2-1|TRBD2|TRBV7-3
CASRLAGGLLDEQFF
TGTGCCAGCCGACTAGCGGGGGGCCTCCTCGATGAGCAGTTCTTC
>-|TRBJ2-7|-|TRBV20-1
CSARDRVQNYEQYF
TGCAGTGCTAGAGATCGGGTACAGAACTACGAGCAGTACTTC
>-|TRBJ2-1|TRBD2|TRBV5-1
CASSTGLAGVTYNEQFF
TGCGCCAGCAGCACAGGACTAGCGGGAGTCACCTACAATGAGCAGTTCTTC
>once|TRBJ1-2|-|TRBV5-5
CASSPSSVPNCGYTF
TGTGCCAGCAGCCCATCCTCAGTGCCTAACTGTGGCTACACCTTC
>-|TRBJ2-5|-|TRBV10-3
CAISDHGEETQYF
TGTGCCATCAGTGACCACGGAGAAGAGACCCAGTACTTC
>few|TRBJ2-2|-|TRBV3-1
CASSLTMNTGELFF
TGTGCCAGCAGCCTGACTATGAACACCGGGGAGCTGTTTTTT
>-|TRBJ1-2|-|TRBV28
CASSSPSRYTF
TGTGCCAGCAGTTCCCCAAGCCGCTACACCTTC
>once|TRBJ1-2|TRBD1|TRBV6-6
CASSYPLGTGPYGYTF
TGTGCCAGCAGTTACCCACTCGGGACAGGGCCCTATGGCTACACCTTC
>-|TRBJ1-3|-|TRBV20-1
CSAIGQNSGNTIYF
TGCAGTGCTATCGGACAGAACTCTGGAAACACCATATATTTT
>-|TRBJ2-1|-|TRBV3-1
CASSQVIQGSDEQFF
TGTGCCAGCAGCCAAGTCATCCAGGGGTCCGATGAGCAGTTCTTC
>once|TRBJ2-7|-|TRBV27
CASSQTRYEQYF
TGTGCCAGCAGTCAAACAAGATACGAGCAGTACTTC
>few|TRBJ2-7|TRBD2|TRBV29-1
CSVQTSVSYEQYF
TGCAGCGTACAGACTAGCGTCTCCTACGAGCAGTACTTC
>-|TRBJ1-1|-|TRBV10-3
CAISEDSLTEAFF
TGTGCCATCAGCGAGGACAGCCTGACTGAAGCTTTCTTT
>-|TRBJ1-1|-|TRBV2
CASRNQGNGEAFF
TGTGCCAGCAGGAACCAGGGGAACGGTGAAGCTTTCTTT
>-|TRBJ2-5|-|TRBV20-1
CSARGAQETQYF
TGCAGTGCTAGAGGCGCGCAAGAGACCCAGTACTTC
>-|TRBJ2-7|-|TRBV6-2/TRBV6-3
CASTGAGRIRLGDEQYF
TGTGCCAGCACCGGGGCGGGACGAATCCGTTTGGGGGACGAGCAGTACTTC
>-|TRBJ2-5|-|TRBV20-1
CSARGWEQETQYF
TGCAGTGCTAGAGGGTGGGAACAAGAGACCCAGTACTTC
>-|TRBJ1-1|TRBD1|TRBV5-1
CASSLKGAEYGDRAAFF
TGCGCCAGCAGCTTGAAGGGGGCGGAATATGGCGATAGGGCAGCTTTCTTT